This T cell receptor (beta chain) was captured in a study of memory CD4+ T cells and cytomegalovirus serostatus. Single viable CD3+CD4+CD8-CD45RO+ cells were sorted as the memory CD4+ T cells. Germline CDR1 SGHKS, CDR2 YYEKEE (reference sequence). The germline V and J ends were trimmed by 6 bases and 4 bases, with 17 bases remaining between them. CDR3 length equals 14 residues. Data came from immunoSEQ multiplex PCR; TCRdb stores just in-frame clones and leaves some out. The table lists about 56,000 clones, 82% of them singletons, with around 0.43% in the top ten. Sequenced: memory CD4+ T cells from blood. The sequence derives from an adult in good health and CMV-seronegative. J is TRBJ2-7 and V is TRBV5-5; the D call may be TRBD1 or TRBD2 (6 bases each). DNA for the CDR3: TGTGCCAGCACCCCATTTGGGGGGCCGTACGAGCAGTACTTC. It is translated as CASTPFGGPYEQYF.